The T cell receptor (beta chain) under discussion was sequenced for a study of CD8 T cells in ankylosing spondylitis (dated by TCRdb to the late 2010s). Background on the whole study: The study profiled T cell receptor beta repertoires in healthy donors and ankylosing spondylitis patients to find disease-linked TCR variants. The full study cohort was made up of about 25 ankylosing spondylitis patients and 108 healthy donors. Samples of peripheral blood were taken, and for ankylosing spondylitis patients, synovial fluid was collected as well.

V gives up 1 base and J gives up 6 bases, and the segment between their germline ends measures 13 bases. From the cysteine up to the phenylalanine, the CDR3 has a length of 14 residues. Of all the DNA, just the CDR3 is kept, 42 bases in frame from base 1. CDR1 and CDR2 are read off the germline V gene as SGHTA and FQGNSA. The reads were generated on an Illumina HiSeq 2500. TCR beta libraries were prepared by quantitative 5'-RACE with molecular barcodes. Per the source publication's procedure: A new computational method based on a probabilistic model of VDJ rearrangement was used to identify disease-linked TCR variants. Using fastp at Q25 and MiXCR, TCRdb reprocessed the public reads and kept productive beta chains. Rows are unified per CDR3 protein, each entry keeping the most common DNA and genes. TCRdb assigned the V and J calls; the authors' analysis was not used. A total of 300,000 to 400,000 distinct CDR3 sequences appear in this sample, roughly 22% of them only once. The ten largest clones take up 13% of the sample.

To note about this clonotype: Which antigen it targets is not known. Per-base quality was not reported, and no clone a single base away is much larger than it.

Study-wide conclusions, independent of this receptor: Some motif variants were previously reported in synovial fluid and blood of reactive arthritis patients, suggesting common disease-initiation mechanisms. A CD8+ phenotype was shown by the disease-linked clones, which were found at relatively low frequencies in peripheral blood. Blood from ankylosing spondylitis patients appeared to be characterized by a TCR beta motif made up of fewer than ten highly homologous amino acid variants. Significant enrichment of the disease-linked clones was reported in matched synovial fluid samples from ankylosing spondylitis patients.

The rearrangement joined TRBV7-2 to TRBJ2-7, and possibly TRBD1, on 7 matching bases. The TCR originated in a male donor with ankylosing spondylitis or in good health (not recorded which). The sequencing sample was made of blood, either unsorted or a sorted T cell fraction (not recorded which). CDR3 reads: CASSLGGGGLEQYF. At the DNA level, the sequence is TGTGCCAGCAGCTTAGGTGGAGGGGGCCTCGAGCAGTACTTC.